This passage covers 20 T cell receptor beta chains from one sample sequenced in a study of cytomegalovirus exposure and HLA in healthy donors. The PCR employed 60 Vbeta primers together with 13 Jbeta primers. Here immunoSEQ multiplex PCR was the method, and the copy in TCRdb shows in-frame clones only, minus some. The sample consists of approximately 80,000 clones, about 77% of them appearing once. The sequencing input was PBMCs. The receptors come from a man aged 60 to 69 in good health and CMV-seronegative.

The V gene is TRBV9, the J gene TRBJ1-2, with a tentative D call TRBD1 (5 bases). V lost 0 bases, J lost 5 bases, and 14 bases lay in between. The CDR3 has 15 residues. Germline lookup yields CDR1 SGDLS and CDR2 YYNGEE. This CDR3 reads CASSVGAGPSYGYTF. For the CDR3, the DNA is TGTGCCAGCAGCGTAGGGGCAGGGCCATCATATGGCTACACCTTC.

The genes are TRBV6-5 and TRBJ1-4; 7 positions agree with TRBD1. This CDR3 spans 13 amino acids. Germline assignment: CDR1 MNHEY and CDR2 SVGAGI. Trimming took 2 bases from V and 7 from J; bases not matched to a gene: 1. In nucleotides, the CDR3 is TGTGCCAGCAGTTACGGGACAGCTGAAAAACTGTTTTTT. Amino acid sequence: CASSYGTAEKLFF.

The chain has TRBV2 and TRBJ2-1; 8 nucleotides agree with TRBD2. Germline trimming cut 4 bases from V and 8 bases from J; bases unmatched to any gene: 13. This CDR3 contains 16 residues. CDR1 is SNHLY, CDR2 FYNNEI, per germline. CDR3 loop: CASSVERGNRGDEQFF. The CDR3 DNA follows: TGTGCCAGCAGTGTAGAGCGGGGGAATAGAGGGGATGAGCAGTTCTTC.

The chain recombines TRBV6-1 with TRBJ1-5; 9 positions agree with TRBD1. This CDR3 has 15 residues. V shed 6 bases, J shed 4 bases, and the junction held 7 bases outside the gene matches. Germline V gives CDR1 MNHNS, CDR2 SASEGT. The CDR3 sequence: CASRATGGRNQPQHF. CDR3 DNA sequence: TGTGCCAGCAGGGCAACAGGGGGCAGGAATCAGCCCCAGCATTTT.

This chain links TRBV6-5 with TRBJ2-7; the match to TRBD1 covers 9 bases. Germline V lookup: CDR1 MNHEY, CDR2 SVGAGI. The trim removed 2 bases at V and 7 bases at J, leaving 3 bases unmatched. The CDR3 is made up of 13 amino acids. Written as DNA, the CDR3 is TGTGCCAGCAGTTACGGACAGGGGCAAGAGCAGTACTTC. It is translated as CASSYGQGQEQYF.

The chain employs TRBV20-1 and TRBJ2-5; D call uncertain. Trimming took 3 bases from V and 1 from J, leaving 3 bases between them. CDR1 and CDR2 (germline): DFQATT, SNEGSKA (reference sequence). The length of the CDR3 is 11 residues. This chain's CDR3 is CSASFQETQYF. Here the CDR3 DNA reads TGCAGTGCTAGCTTCCAAGAGACCCAGTACTTC.

The V call is TRBV11-2, the J call TRBJ2-5, with 7 positions matching TRBD2. The V segment lost 4 bases and the J segment 6 bases; nucleotides outside the gene matches: 5. This CDR3 is 13 amino acids long. Germline CDR1 is SGHAT and CDR2 is FQNNGV. CDR3 sequence: CASSWAGEKTQYF. The DNA of the CDR3 is TGTGCCAGCAGCTGGGCGGGGGAAAAGACCCAGTACTTC.

Only one count was recorded for this clone. One end of the junction varies from germline; a read error may be responsible. At the DNA level, this CDR3 is encoded by other sequences in the same sample as well. The rearrangement links TRBV27 to TRBJ2-7, with 9 bases identical to TRBD2. This CDR3 is 14 amino acids long. Germline V gene lookup returns CDR1 MNHEY and CDR2 SMNVEV (reference sequence). The CDR3 loop is CASSLAGGVYEQYF. In DNA, the CDR3 is TGTGCCAGTAGTTTGGCGGGGGGGGTCTACGAGCAGTACTTC.

V usage is TRBV19 and J usage is TRBJ2-3, with 7 bases fitting TRBD1. Germline V CDR1 and CDR2: LNHDA, SQIVND (reference sequence). V gave up 5 bases and J gave up 0 bases; unmatched junction bases: 17. The CDR3 spans 19 residues. The CDR3 bases are TGTGCCAGTAGTCCAGGGGGATATGGGGTGGGCTTGAGCACAGATACGCAGTATTTT. The encoded protein is CASSPGGYGVGLSTDTQYF.

The rearrangement joins TRBV11-1 to TRBJ1-6, with 7 bases identical to TRBD1. Germline V lookup: CDR1 SGHAT, CDR2 FQDESV (reference sequence). This CDR3 has 15 amino acids. V shed 10 bases and J 5 bases; nucleotides not matched to a gene: 11. The CDR3 is CATQRQTGNNSPLHF. The CDR3 nucleotides read TGTGCCACCCAGCGCCAGACAGGGAATAATTCACCCCTCCACTTT.

The V gene is TRBV5-6, the J gene TRBJ2-7; TRBD1 agrees at 10 bases. The CDR3 runs to 14 residues. Germline assignment: CDR1 SGHDT and CDR2 YYEEEE. J gave up 7 bases and V 4 bases, and 8 bases lay outside the gene matches. The CDR3 sequence: CASSQGTGVGEQYF. The CDR3 coding sequence is TGTGCCAGCAGCCAAGGGACAGGGGTGGGGGAGCAGTACTTC.

The CDR3 nucleotides read TGTGCCAGCAGTCCTCCGGGACTAGCATATGATACGCAGTATTTT. This encodes CASSPPGLAYDTQYF. The chain is built from TRBV6-6 and TRBJ2-3; the match to TRBD2 covers 9 bases. V lost 5 bases, J lost 6 bases, and 9 bases stayed unmatched. Germline assignment: CDR1 MNHNY and CDR2 SVGAGI (reference sequence). The CDR3 is 15 residues long.

Remarks on this clone: Other DNA variants within this sample encode the same CDR3. The chain has TRBV4-1 and TRBJ1-2, with 8 bases aligning to TRBD1. The CDR3 is 15 residues long. J lost 5 bases, V lost 3 bases, and 8 bases had no gene match. Germline V gives CDR1 MGHRA, CDR2 YSYEKL. The CDR3, as DNA: TGCGCCAGCAGCCACCCCGGGACAGGAATATATGGCTACACCTTC. Protein: CASSHPGTGIYGYTF.

The V and J genes are TRBV7-3 and TRBJ2-7, with D maybe TRBD2 (7 bases). Germline loops: CDR1 SGHTA, CDR2 FQGTGA. Trimming took 5 bases from V and 4 from J, leaving 18 bases between them. There are 15 residues in the CDR3. DNA for the CDR3: TGTGCCAGCAGCCCCCAAGGGGGGGGGTTTTACGAGCAGTACTTC. This sequence encodes CASSPQGGGFYEQYF.

The genes are TRBV21-1 and TRBJ1-4; TRBD1, the D gene given by the table, was not confirmed from the DNA. TRBV21-1 is tagged as a pseudogene. The CDR3 is 19 residues long. Written as DNA, the CDR3 is TGTGCCAGCAGCAAAAAGGACACGGACAGTGTTGCAACTAATGAAAAACTGTTTTTT. Translating gives CASSKKDTDSVATNEKLFF.

V is TRBV5-1 and J is TRBJ2-7; 7 bases are a match to TRBD1. Germline-derived CDR1 and CDR2 are SGHRS and YFSETQ. After removal of 0 bases from V and 3 bases from J, the junction contained 6 bases not matched to a gene. The CDR3 runs to 15 residues. Written as DNA, the CDR3 is TGCGCCAGCAGCTTGGGGGGGACAGCAAGCTACGAGCAGTACTTC. This translates into CASSLGGTASYEQYF.

As concerns this clone: The junction differs from germline at one of its ends, possibly a read error. V and J are TRBV7-9 and TRBJ1-1; D not certain. The germline V gene has CDR1 SEHNR and CDR2 FQNEAQ (reference sequence). The CDR3 runs 14 residues. In DNA form, the CDR3 reads TGTTCCAGCAGCCCTAGAGCCACGAACACTGAAGCTTTCTTT. Translation: CSSSPRATNTEAFF.

The CDR3 DNA reads as TGTGCCTGGAGTCTGACTAGCGGTAGCACGGGCACAGATACGCAGTATTTT. It codes for CAWSLTSGSTGTDTQYF. The rearrangement links TRBV30 to TRBJ2-3; 9 bases fit TRBD2. Trimming at V came to 2 bases and at J to 1 base, leaving 10 bases not matched to a gene. This CDR3 has 17 amino acids. Germline CDR1 is GTSNPN and CDR2 is SVGIG (reference sequence).

The J gene is TRBJ1-5, the V gene TRBV30; TRBD1 might be the D (5 bases). Germline CDR1 reads GTSNPN; CDR2 reads SVGIG (reference sequence). The CDR3 is made up of 15 amino acids. Trimming shortened V by 2 bases and J by 7 bases, and 18 bases separated the two germline ends. In nucleotides, the CDR3 is TGTGCCTGGAGTCCCCGTGGAGGGCGGGGGCAGCCCCAGCATTTT. This translates into CAWSPRGGRGQPQHF.

This chain joins TRBV9 and TRBJ2-3, with 9 bases matching TRBD2. Trimming cost V 0 bases and J 2 bases; bases outside gene matches: 1. The CDR3 contains 15 residues. Germline V lookup: CDR1 SGDLS, CDR2 YYNGEE. The CDR3: CASSVGLADTDTQYF. The CDR3 nucleotides are TGTGCCAGCAGCGTAGGACTAGCGGACACAGATACGCAGTATTTT.